Each of the 23 T cell receptor beta chains below was sequenced from the same sample in a study of shared clonotypes between healthy human individuals. Data came from immunoSEQ multiplex PCR; TCRdb stores just in-frame clones and leaves some out. Of about 480,000 clones in the sample, 75% to 80% were seen once. The sequencing input was PBMCs. The receptors were gathered from a woman aged 40 to 50 in good health. Some clones in this sample may be carry-over from other donors' samples.

The genes are TRBV5-5 and TRBJ1-1, with D unclear. Trimming took 0 bases from V and 4 from J, leaving 10 bases between them. This CDR3 has 14 residues. Per the germline V gene, CDR1 is SGHKS and CDR2 is YYEKEE (reference sequence). The CDR3 loop is CASSLAGSGTEAFF. The CDR3 nucleotides are TGTGCCAGCAGCTTGGCGGGATCGGGCACTGAAGCTTTCTTT. Full variable domain (missing parts from reference TRBV5-5 and TRBJ1-1): DAGVTQSPTHLIKTRGQQVTLRCSPISGHKSVSWYQQVLGQGPQFIFQYYEKEERGRGNFPDRFSARQFPNYSSELNVNALLLGDSALYLCASSLAGSGTEAFFGQGTRLTVV.

The rearrangement links TRBV11-2 to TRBJ1-1; no reliable D call. The V gene lost 5 bases and the J gene lost 1 base, with 11 bases spanning the gap. Germline loops: CDR1 SGHAT, CDR2 FQNNGV. The CDR3 loop spans 14 amino acids. CDR3 residues: CASSPPSSNTEAFF. The CDR3 bases are TGTGCCAGCAGCCCCCCCTCATCGAACACTGAAGCTTTCTTT. The full variable domain, in which reference TRBV11-2 and TRBJ1-1 provide the parts outside the CDR3, is EAGVAQSPRYKIIEKRQSVAFWCNPISGHATLYWYQQILGQGPKLLIQFQNNGVVDDSQLPKDRFSAERLKGVDSTLKIQPAKLEDSAVYLCASSPPSSNTEAFFGQGTRLTVV.

The chain joins TRBV5-5 to TRBJ1-1; TRBD1 agrees at 7 bases. CDR3 length: 14 amino acids. Unmatched junction bases numbered 3, after V lost 2 bases and J lost 2 bases. Germline V gives CDR1 SGHKS, CDR2 YYEKEE (reference sequence). The CDR3 DNA reads as TGTGCCAGCAGCTTCGGACAGGTCAACACTGAAGCTTTCTTT. Translation: CASSFGQVNTEAFF.

The V gene is TRBV21-1, the J gene TRBJ2-6. TRBV21-1 is annotated as a pseudogene. The CDR3 has 18 residues. This chain's CDR3 is CASSKATPGLQRANVLTF. In DNA, the CDR3 is TGTGCCAGCAGCAAAGCGACCCCGGGCCTCCAACGGGCCAACGTCCTGACTTTC.

The chain has TRBV18 and TRBJ2-7, with 7 bases aligning to TRBD1. Trimming removed 4 bases from V and 0 bases from J; junction bases left unmatched: 6. The CDR3 sequence is 15 residues long. Per the germline V gene, CDR1 is KGHSH and CDR2 is LQKENI. The CDR3 protein is CASSLTGPSSYEQYF. The DNA for the CDR3 is TGTGCCAGCTCACTGACAGGGCCGAGCTCCTACGAGCAGTACTTC.

This sequence joins TRBV28 and TRBJ1-1; TRBD1 is a possible D gene (6 bases). Between the trimmed V and J ends, which lost 7 bases and 10 bases, there was a span of 22 bases. The CDR3 sequence is 14 residues long. Germline CDR1 reads MDHEN; CDR2 reads SYDVKM. The CDR3 sequence is CASTPEGVWSGAFF. The DNA for the CDR3 is TGTGCCAGCACCCCAGAGGGGGTTTGGAGTGGAGCTTTCTTT.

The sample holds a few counts of this clone. The chain links TRBV4-3 to TRBJ1-1, with D possibly TRBD1 on 5 matching bases. The CDR3 has 15 residues. From germline, CDR1 is LGHNA and CDR2 YSLEER. Trimming shortened V by 0 bases and J by 7 bases, and 15 bases separated the two germline ends. CDR3 DNA: TGCGCCAGCAGCCAAGAACGAGGGGCGCCTGGTGAAGCTTTCTTT. Amino acids: CASSQERGAPGEAFF.

The chain is built from TRBV6-5 and TRBJ1-2; 9 nucleotides line up with TRBD1. The CDR3 loop spans 12 amino acids. Unmatched junction bases numbered 2, after V lost 4 bases and J lost 8 bases. In germline, CDR1 is MNHEY, CDR2 SVGAGI. The CDR3 reads CASSWTGEGYTF. DNA for the CDR3: TGTGCCAGCAGTTGGACAGGGGAAGGCTACACCTTC.

The V and J genes are TRBV5-1 and TRBJ2-1; a possible D gene is TRBD2 (6 bases). Germline CDR1 and CDR2: SGHRS and YFSETQ. The ends were cut back, 2 bases at V and 8 bases at J, with 11 bases in the middle. CDR3 length equals 13 residues. This CDR3 is CASSFGTQDEQFF. The CDR3 bases are TGCGCCAGCAGCTTTGGGACTCAGGATGAGCAGTTCTTC.

This clone was detected only once. The V gene is TRBV27, the J gene TRBJ1-3; 8 bases align to TRBD1. CDR3 length: 18 amino acids. Germline V gene sequence: CDR1 MNHEY, CDR2 SMNVEV (reference sequence). The V gene end was trimmed by 5 bases and the J gene end by 0 bases; junction bases not matched to a gene: 12. This chain's CDR3 is CASSPTWDRTGSGNTIYF. The CDR3 nucleotides read TGTGCCAGCAGTCCCACCTGGGACAGGACGGGCTCTGGAAACACCATATATTTT.

Worth noting for this clone: In the same sample, other DNA sequences code for this CDR3. The chain couples TRBV28 to TRBJ2-7; TRBD1 is a possible D gene (5 bases). Germline-derived CDR1 and CDR2 are MDHEN and SYDVKM. This CDR3 spans 13 amino acids. The V end lost 6 bases, the J end lost 4 bases, and 13 bases lay between the germline ends. The CDR3 is CASRTSGAYEQYF. The CDR3 DNA is TGTGCCAGCAGGACCTCTGGGGCTTACGAGCAGTACTTC.

V usage is TRBV10-3 and J usage is TRBJ2-5; 8 positions match TRBD2. Germline lookup yields CDR1 ENHRY and CDR2 SYGVKD. The CDR3 runs 15 residues. J gave up 3 bases and V 8 bases, and 11 bases lay outside the gene matches. The CDR3 sequence is CAIAGGRNTEETQYF. The CDR3 DNA follows: TGTGCCATCGCGGGGGGACGAAACACCGAAGAGACCCAGTACTTC.

This clone is a singleton in its sample. The chain joins TRBV5-5 to TRBJ2-7, with 8 positions matching TRBD1. The length of the CDR3 is 15 residues. The J segment lost 3 bases and the V segment lost 0 bases, leaving 5 bases of the junction unmatched. In germline, CDR1 is SGHKS, CDR2 YYEKEE (reference sequence). Here the CDR3 DNA reads TGTGCCAGCAGCTTGGGGCAGGGGGCTGTCTACGAGCAGTACTTC. The encoded protein is CASSLGQGAVYEQYF.

The V gene is TRBV19, the J gene TRBJ1-3, with D tentatively TRBD1 (5 bases). The CDR3 extends over 18 amino acids. V lost 8 bases and J lost 5, with 28 bases in between. CDR1 and CDR2 from the germline V gene are LNHDA and SQIVND (reference sequence). CDR3 in amino acids: CASLRYGGPTHNRNTIYF. CDR3 DNA sequence: TGTGCCAGTCTCCGATACGGGGGTCCAACACATAACAGAAACACCATATATTTT.

The V gene is TRBV28, the J gene TRBJ1-2, with no clear D. Germline V gene sequence: CDR1 MDHEN, CDR2 SYDVKM. Trimming pared 7 bases from V and 2 bases from J, leaving 17 bases between. The CDR3 totals 15 residues. The CDR3 DNA sequence: TGTGCCAGCACCCAGGAGGTGTATTTGAACTATGGCTACACCTTC. Translated: CASTQEVYLNYGYTF.

The chain links TRBV11-3 to TRBJ1-5, with 9 bases matching TRBD1. The V gene end was trimmed by 5 bases and the J gene end by 4 bases; junction bases not matched to a gene: 6. CDR1 is SGHNT and CDR2 is YENEEA in the germline V gene. The length of the CDR3 is 15 residues. Here the CDR3 reads CASSLGQGRNQPQHF. Written as DNA, the CDR3 is TGTGCCAGCAGCCTCGGACAGGGGAGGAATCAGCCCCAGCATTTT.

This clone was detected many times. The V and J genes are TRBV5-1 and TRBJ2-1, with 11 bases matching TRBD1. J gave up 9 bases and V 0 bases, and 11 bases lay outside the gene matches. Germline lookup yields CDR1 SGHRS and CDR2 YFSETQ. The CDR3 loop spans 17 amino acids. CDR3 in amino acids: CASSLVFGTGGQAEQFF. The CDR3 DNA reads TGCGCCAGCAGCTTGGTGTTTGGGACAGGGGGTCAGGCTGAGCAGTTCTTC.

The chain has TRBV2 and TRBJ1-2; 7 bases map to TRBD1. Germline CDR1 and CDR2: SNHLY and FYNNEI. CDR3 size: 12 residues. V lost 10 bases and J lost 4; bases outside the gene matches: 6. Here the CDR3 DNA reads TGTGCCACCACCGGGACAGCCTATGGCTACACCTTC. Translation gives CATTGTAYGYTF.

The chain couples TRBV28 to TRBJ2-7; 12 bases are a match to TRBD2. Germline V gene sequence: CDR1 MDHEN, CDR2 SYDVKM. V lost 6 bases, J lost 4 bases, and 4 bases stayed unmatched. CDR3 length equals 14 residues. Here the CDR3 DNA reads TGTGCCAGCAGCGGACTAGCGGGGAATTACGAGCAGTACTTC. This codes for CASSGLAGNYEQYF.

The chain uses TRBV30 and TRBJ1-5; TRBD1 aligns across 8 bases. The length of the CDR3 is 16 residues. With V trimmed by 0 bases and J by 1 base, 5 bases remained unmatched. Germline V lookup: CDR1 GTSNPN, CDR2 SVGIG (reference sequence). CDR3 region: CAWSVGTGGSNQPQHF. CDR3 bases: TGTGCCTGGAGTGTAGGAACAGGGGGAAGCAATCAGCCCCAGCATTTT.

The rearrangement links TRBV27 to TRBJ2-7; 12 bases fit TRBD2. Looked up from germline, CDR1 is MNHEY and CDR2 is SMNVEV (reference sequence). This CDR3 is built from 15 residues. V lost 3 bases to trimming and J lost 7 bases; unmatched junction nucleotides: 7. The CDR3 DNA reads as TGTGCCAGCAGTTTTTGGACTAGCGGGAATGGGGAGCAGTACTTC. Amino acids: CASSFWTSGNGEQYF.

This clone was seen a handful of times. J is TRBJ1-4 and V is TRBV10-1; no firm D call. The V end was cut by 4 bases, the J end by 8 bases, with 14 bases between. There are 14 residues in the CDR3. Germline-derived CDR1 and CDR2 are WNHNN and SYGVQD (reference sequence). CDR3 DNA: TGCGCCAGCAGTGTCGAGGAAATAGGGGAAAAACTGTTTTTT. This translates into CASSVEEIGEKLFF.

The chain links TRBV19 to TRBJ1-5; weak D call: TRBD1 (5 bases). The CDR3 is 14 amino acids. CDR1 is LNHDA and CDR2 is SQIVND in the germline V gene (reference sequence). The ends were cut back, 3 bases at V and 5 bases at J, with 11 bases in the middle. CDR3 loop: CASSMGVGDQPQHF. Written as DNA, the CDR3 is TGTGCCAGTAGTATGGGCGTGGGGGATCAGCCCCAGCATTTT.